The rows below give T cell receptor beta chains drawn from one sample of a study of shared clonotypes between healthy human individuals. Measured with immunoSEQ multiplex PCR; TCRdb has only the in-frame clones, and not every one. The sample has roughly 1 million clones; approximately 80% are singletons. The sequenced sample was memory CD4+ T cells from PBMCs. The receptors originated from a man between 18 and 29 years old in good health. Some clones in this sample may be carry-over from other donors' samples. CDR3s include the opening cysteine and the closing phenylalanine or tryptophan. D genes are given only for firm matches.

TRBJ2-1 | . | TRBV6-6 | TGTGCCAGCAGTCAAAATTCCGTCGGGGCTGAGCAGTTCTTC | CASSQNSVGAEQFF
TRBJ2-2 | . | TRBV6-6 | TGTGCCAGCAGTTATCGTGCGTCCGCGAACACCGGGGAGCTGTTTTTT | CASSYRASANTGELFF
TRBJ2-1 | . | TRBV6-5 | TGTGCCAGCAGTTACGAGAGCGGATCCTCCTACAATGAGCAGTTCTTC | CASSYESGSSYNEQFF
TRBJ2-5 | TRBD2 | TRBV11-2 | TGTGCCAGCAGCCGGACTAGCGGGAGTGGGGGACAAGAGACCCAGTACTTC | CASSRTSGSGGQETQYF
TRBJ1-2 | . | TRBV4-1 | TGCGCCAGCAGCCAACAGGGGACATTCCTAAACTATGGCTACACCTTC | CASSQQGTFLNYGYTF
TRBJ1-2 | . | TRBV28 | TGTGCCAGCAGTTTTGACAGCTATGGCTACACCTTC | CASSFDSYGYTF
TRBJ2-7 | . | TRBV5-1 | TGCGCCAGCAGCTTGGTGGACGCGGCTTCCGAGCAGTACTTC | CASSLVDAASEQYF
TRBJ2-2 | . | TRBV6-1 | TGTGCCAGCAAGGACCCGTCAAACACCGGGGAGCTGTTTTTT | CASKDPSNTGELFF
TRBJ2-3 | . | TRBV28 | TGTGCCAGCAGTGATGCGGGGAGAGGTACAGATACGCAGTATTTT | CASSDAGRGTDTQYF
TRBJ1-4 | . | TRBV5-1 | TGCGCCAGCAGCTTACAGGGTACTAATGAAAAACTGTTTTTT | CASSLQGTNEKLFF
TRBJ1-1 | . | TRBV6-5 | TGTGCCAGTAGCGTACGCCTGAACACTGAAGCTTTCTTT | CASSVRLNTEAFF